This is a list of T cell receptor beta chains from one sample in a study of immune evolution from preneoplasia to lung adenocarcinoma. Here immunoSEQ multiplex PCR was the method, and the copy in TCRdb shows in-frame clones only, minus some. This table holds some 10,000 clones, 77% found once. The specimen sequenced was FFPE lung adenocarcinoma in situ tissue. Receptor source: a person aged 55-80 years with lung adenocarcinoma. CDR3s include the opening cysteine and the closing phenylalanine or tryptophan. The D gene is left open where the match is weak. Size values are once, few and many counts, or a class for expanded clones, and some rows have none.

length	J	D	V	size	CDR3	DNA
13	TRBJ2-5	TRBD2	TRBV27	few	CASSKTSGQTQYF	TGTGCCAGCAGTAAGACTAGCGGACAGACCCAGTACTTC
14	TRBJ2-5	TRBD1	TRBV5-6	.	CASSFPGQQETQYF	TGTGCCAGCAGCTTTCCGGGACAGCAAGAGACTCAGTACTTC
17	TRBJ2-2	TRBD1	TRBV11-2	few	CASSFPLTGRNTGELFF	TGTGCCAGCAGCTTCCCCTTGACAGGGCGGAACACCGGGGAGCTGTTTTTT
18	TRBJ2-2	TRBD2	TRBV19	few	CASSIEGTSVGNTGELFF	TGTGCCAGTAGTATCGAGGGGACTAGCGTAGGGAACACCGGGGAGCTGTTTTTT
13	TRBJ2-7	.	TRBV6-5	.	CASTHGWAYEQYF	TGTGCCAGCACCCATGGTTGGGCCTACGAGCAGTACTTC
14	TRBJ2-5	.	TRBV7-2	.	CASSLDQGGETQYF	TGTGCCAGCAGCTTAGATCAGGGAGGAGAGACCCAGTACTTC
14	TRBJ2-7	.	TRBV7-2	.	CASSPSYYSYEQYF	TGTGCCAGCAGCCCATCATACTACTCCTACGAGCAGTACTTC
19	TRBJ1-5	TRBD1	TRBV4-2	once	CASSQNHYPGQGMNQPQHF	TGTGCCAGCAGCCAGAATCATTATCCGGGACAGGGGATGAATCAGCCCCAGCATTTT
14	TRBJ1-1	.	TRBV7-9	.	CASSNRVGDTEAFF	TGTGCCAGCAGCAACAGGGTTGGAGACACTGAAGCTTTCTTT
15	TRBJ2-3	TRBD2	TRBV7-9	.	CASSPIAGGRDTQYF	TGTGCCAGCAGCCCCATAGCGGGGGGAAGAGATACGCAGTATTTT
13	TRBJ2-5	.	TRBV5-1	once	CASSLSRLETQYF	TGCGCCAGCAGCTTGAGCAGATTAGAGACCCAGTACTTC
14	TRBJ1-6	.	TRBV7-6	few	CASREGPADSPLHF	TGTGCCAGCAGAGAGGGACCAGCTGATTCACCCCTCCACTTT
16	TRBJ2-2	TRBD1	TRBV15	.	CATSRTGTVFTGELFF	TGTGCCACCAGCAGGACCGGGACAGTCTTCACCGGGGAGCTGTTTTTT
14	TRBJ2-2	.	TRBV11-3	.	CASSLYGFTGELFF	TGTGCCAGCAGCTTATACGGATTTACCGGGGAGCTGTTTTTT
16	TRBJ2-1	.	TRBV25-1	few	CASSAPGGAVLGEQFF	TGTGCCAGCAGTGCACCGGGCGGCGCCGTCTTGGGTGAGCAGTTCTTC
13	TRBJ1-1	.	TRBV7-3	.	CASSPGPNTEAFF	TGTGCCAGCAGCCCGGGCCCGAACACTGAAGCTTTCTTT
20	TRBJ2-1	TRBD2	TRBV9	few	CASSVAPRLAGFSSYNEQFF	TGTGCCAGCAGCGTAGCTCCGAGACTAGCGGGGTTCAGCTCCTACAATGAGCAGTTCTTC
15	TRBJ1-1	.	TRBV5-1	.	CASRKVSGANTEAFF	TGCGCCAGCAGGAAAGTAAGCGGGGCGAACACTGAAGCTTTCTTT
16	TRBJ1-6	.	TRBV18	.	CASSPLGPESGSPLHF	TGTGCCAGCTCACCCCTCGGGCCCGAAAGTGGGTCACCCCTCCACTTT
13	TRBJ1-2	.	TRBV2	.	CASSPDSNYGYTF	TGTGCCAGCAGCCCTGACAGTAACTATGGCTACACCTTC
16	TRBJ1-6	.	TRBV6-1	few	CASSEAWAVRNSPLHF	TGTGCCAGCAGTGAAGCTTGGGCAGTCCGAAATTCACCCCTCCACTTT
14	TRBJ1-2	.	TRBV19	.	CASSSNDLNYGYTF	TGTGCCAGTAGTTCCAACGACCTCAACTATGGCTACACCTTC
16	TRBJ1-3	TRBD1	TRBV19	few	CASIPTGGISGNTIYF	TGTGCCAGTATCCCGACAGGGGGGATCTCTGGAAACACCATATATTTT
11	TRBJ2-3	.	TRBV28	.	CAGGAWDTQYF	TGTGCCGGGGGGGCCTGGGATACGCAGTATTTT
14	TRBJ1-2	.	TRBV5-1	once	CASTMDSLDYGYTF	TGCGCCAGCACCATGGACAGCCTTGACTATGGCTACACCTTC
12	TRBJ1-2	.	TRBV19	few	CASNRGEYGYTF	TGTGCCAGTAATAGGGGGGAGTATGGCTACACCTTC
16	TRBJ2-3	TRBD2	TRBV14	.	CASSPSKAGGTDTQYF	TGTGCCAGCAGCCCATCAAAAGCGGGGGGAACAGATACGCAGTATTTT
12	TRBJ2-2	.	TRBV6-1	once	CASRGSGGELFF	TGTGCCAGCAGGGGTTCTGGCGGGGAGCTGTTTTTT
15	TRBJ1-6	.	TRBV6-5	.	CASSEKGIYNSPLHF	TGTGCCAGCAGCGAAAAGGGGATCTATAATTCACCCCTCCACTTT
17	TRBJ2-3	.	TRBV14	few	CASSQDPAGSSTDTQYF	TGTGCCAGCAGCCAAGATCCAGCAGGGTCTAGCACAGATACGCAGTATTTT
16	TRBJ1-3	.	TRBV7-2	.	CASSLLGGADGNTIYF	TGTGCCAGCAGCTTATTGGGGGGGGCCGATGGAAACACCATATATTTT
14	TRBJ2-1	TRBD2	TRBV28	.	CASSLVAAGNEQFF	TGTGCCAGCAGTTTAGTGGCAGCGGGAAATGAGCAGTTCTTC
13	TRBJ1-2	TRBD1	TRBV27	.	CASKLDRRDGYTF	TGTGCCAGCAAACTGGACAGGCGGGATGGCTACACCTTC
16	TRBJ1-2	.	TRBV11-2	.	CASSSRLNPRFYGYTF	TGTGCCAGCAGCTCGAGATTAAACCCCAGGTTTTATGGCTACACCTTC
15	TRBJ1-3	.	TRBV18	.	CASSPRVVSGNTIYF	TGTGCCAGCTCACCACGAGTCGTCTCTGGAAACACCATATATTTT
15	TRBJ1-1	.	TRBV5-1	once	CASSLGQGYSTEAFF	TGCGCCAGCAGCTTGGGTCAGGGGTATAGCACTGAAGCTTTCTTT
16	TRBJ2-7	.	TRBV5-6	.	CASSFILGTSSYEQYF	TGTGCCAGCAGCTTTATTTTGGGGACGAGCTCCTACGAGCAGTACTTC
15	TRBJ1-5	.	TRBV7-9	.	CASSLAQGPNQPQHF	TGTGCCAGCAGCTTAGCACAGGGCCCCAATCAGCCCCAGCATTTT
15	TRBJ2-3	TRBD1	TRBV5-4	once	CASSFYTGGTDTQYF	TGTGCCAGCAGCTTTTATACAGGGGGGACAGATACGCAGTATTTT
15	TRBJ2-3	TRBD2	TRBV10-3	few	CAISAVAGSTDTQYF	TGTGCCATCAGTGCAGTAGCGGGGAGCACAGATACGCAGTATTTT
18	TRBJ2-2	.	TRBV5-6	.	CASSSLITAGWNTGELFF	TGTGCCAGCAGCTCCCTGATCACGGCAGGGTGGAACACCGGGGAGCTGTTTTTT
16	TRBJ2-3	TRBD2	TRBV5-1	.	CASSLWRGGSTDTQYF	TGCGCCAGCAGCTTGTGGCGGGGGGGTTCCACAGATACGCAGTATTTT
14	TRBJ1-4	.	TRBV9	.	CASSVEPTNEKLFF	TGTGCCAGCAGCGTAGAACCAACTAATGAAAAACTGTTTTTT
14	TRBJ2-1	.	TRBV11-2	.	CASSLSGTYNEQFF	TGTGCCAGCAGCTTGTCAGGAACCTACAATGAGCAGTTCTTC
13	TRBJ1-6	TRBD1	TRBV19	.	CASRQGAVSPLHF	TGTGCCAGTAGACAGGGGGCAGTGTCACCCCTCCACTTT
13	TRBJ1-2	.	TRBV19	.	CASSMLANYGYTF	TGTGCCAGTAGTATGTTGGCCAACTATGGCTACACCTTC
13	TRBJ2-3	.	TRBV10-3	.	CAIRDGGGDTQYF	TGTGCCATCAGGGACGGGGGAGGAGATACGCAGTATTTT
14	TRBJ2-1	.	TRBV27	.	CASSPGGGYNEQFF	TGTGCCAGCAGCCCTGGTGGTGGCTACAATGAGCAGTTCTTC
15	TRBJ2-7	.	TRBV5-6	.	CASSFPYRGAHEQYF	TGTGCCAGCAGCTTCCCCTACCGAGGGGCGCACGAGCAGTACTTC
17	TRBJ2-5	.	TRBV19	.	CATSTVATPQAQETQYF	TGTGCCACTTCAACGGTGGCGACACCCCAGGCCCAAGAGACCCAGTACTTC
15	TRBJ1-6	.	TRBV9	few	CASSVSGGLNSPLHF	TGTGCCAGCAGCGTGTCAGGAGGATTAAATTCACCCCTCCACTTT
14	TRBJ1-1	.	TRBV18	.	CASSSYREWTEAFF	TGTGCCAGCTCATCCTACAGGGAATGGACTGAAGCTTTCTTT
15	TRBJ1-1	.	TRBV5-6	few	CASSLGVLGNTEAFF	TGTGCCAGCAGCTTGGGAGTCCTCGGCAACACTGAAGCTTTCTTT
15	TRBJ1-6	TRBD1	TRBV9	.	CASSPGGQGWSPLHF	TGTGCCAGCAGCCCCGGGGGACAGGGATGGTCACCCCTCCACTTT
15	TRBJ2-5	TRBD2	TRBV4-1	.	CASSQIGTSGETQYF	TGCGCCAGCAGCCAAATAGGGACTAGCGGGGAGACCCAGTACTTC